Below, one T cell receptor (beta chain) is given with its context. The antigen is not known. Germline CDR1 SGHVS, CDR2 FQNEAQ. The ends lost 8 bases at V and 2 bases at J; junction bases unmatched: 17. This CDR3 region has 18 residues. This sample is part of a study of neoadjuvant nivolumab and ipilimumab in lung cancer. The method was immunoSEQ multiplex PCR; TCRdb's version includes in-frame clones alone and lacks a portion of them. The table shows about 25,000 clones, with around four fifths occurring only once. Overall study results and limits: Only two of four nivolumab-treated tumors gained richness and clonality by surgery. Resected-tumor TCR richness correlated positively with pretherapy blood richness.

The TCR was taken from an adult with non-small cell lung cancer. The sample in question was tumor tissue, obtained after neoadjuvant nivolumab, alone or with ipilimumab, at or shortly before surgery. V gene TRBV7-8 combines with J gene TRBJ2-3, with 9 bases matching TRBD2. CDR3 protein: CASPGASGTLSFTDTQYF. The CDR3 region has the DNA TGTGCCAGCCCCGGTGCTAGCGGGACCTTGTCGTTCACAGATACGCAGTATTTT.